The 14 T cell receptor beta chains presented below share a single source sample, sequenced in a study of tumor-infiltrating lymphocytes in localized non-small cell lung cancer. TCRdb's table, derived via immunoSEQ multiplex PCR, lists solely in-frame clones and lacks some. The table shows about 12,000 clones, with 85% to 90% occurring only once. The sample consisted of lung tumor tissue. All receptors derive from a human donor with non-small cell lung cancer.

The chain recombines TRBV7-2 with TRBJ2-1; D unclear. Germline loops: CDR1 SGHTA, CDR2 FQGNSA. Trimming cost V 1 base and J 9 bases, with 13 bases left between them. This CDR3 comprises 14 residues. CDR3 amino acids: CASSLEGGLGEQFF. DNA of the CDR3: TGTGCCAGCAGCTTAGAGGGCGGCTTGGGTGAGCAGTTCTTC. The full variable domain, with the rest looked up from reference TRBV7-2 and TRBJ2-1, is GAGVSQSPSNKVTEKGKDVELRCDPISGHTALYWYRQSLGQGLEFLIYFQGNSAPDKSGLPSDRFSAERTGGSVSTLTIQRTQQEDSAVYLCASSLEGGLGEQFFGPGTRLTVL.

The V gene is TRBV5-6, the J gene TRBJ2-3; no firm D call. Germline V gene sequence: CDR1 SGHDT, CDR2 YYEEEE. V was shortened by 0 bases and J by 0 bases, with 2 bases between the two germline ends. CDR3 length equals 13 residues. The CDR3 DNA is TGTGCCAGCAGCTTGGCCAGCACAGATACGCAGTATTTT. It encodes CASSLASTDTQYF.

The rearrangement links TRBV28 to TRBJ1-3; 11 bases agree with TRBD1. V gave up 1 base and J gave up 7 bases; unmatched junction bases: 9. The length of the CDR3 is 17 residues. Germline CDR1 MDHEN, CDR2 SYDVKM. The CDR3 sequence is CASSLFPGQGGRNTIYF. DNA for the CDR3: TGTGCCAGCAGTTTATTCCCGGGACAGGGGGGTAGGAACACCATATATTTT.

V gene TRBV14 combines with J gene TRBJ2-7; TRBD1 is a possible D gene (5 bases). CDR3 length equals 15 residues. From germline, CDR1 is SGHDN and CDR2 FVKESK. Trimming took off 0 bases at V and 6 bases at J, with 15 bases between the two ends. CDR3 coding DNA: TGTGCCAGCAGCCAAGATACCGTGTGGGGCAGCGAGCAGTACTTC. This sequence encodes CASSQDTVWGSEQYF.

In nucleotides, the CDR3 is TGTGCCAGCAGTTTACTTCTTGGGCCTCAGAGGAACTCCTACAATGAGCAGTTCTTC. This encodes CASSLLLGPQRNSYNEQFF. This sequence joins TRBV28 and TRBJ2-1; no firm D call. The length of the CDR3 is 19 residues. Trimming pared 2 bases from V and 0 bases from J, leaving 20 bases between. Germline V gives CDR1 MDHEN, CDR2 SYDVKM.

The chain uses TRBV6-6 and TRBJ1-1; D is uncertain. Germline V gives CDR1 MNHNY, CDR2 SVGAGI (reference sequence). Trimming left V 4 bases short and J 3 bases short, with 3 bases between. The CDR3 has 11 amino acids. As DNA, the CDR3 is TGTGCCAGCAGTTTCGACACTGAAGCTTTCTTT. Protein: CASSFDTEAFF.

The chain couples TRBV6-4 to TRBJ2-3; D unclear. From germline, CDR1 is MRHNA and CDR2 SNTAGT. V lost 5 bases, J lost 1 base, and 10 bases lay in between. The CDR3 has 14 residues. CDR3 residues: CASSYTDGTDTQYF. The CDR3 coding sequence is TGTGCCAGCAGTTACACGGACGGCACAGATACGCAGTATTTT.

The V and J genes are TRBV2 and TRBJ2-1; TRBD2 aligns across 13 bases. V was clipped by 4 bases and J by 8 bases; unmatched bases: 11. The CDR3 sequence is 17 residues long. Germline V gene data show CDR1 as SNHLY and CDR2 as FYNNEI. The DNA for the CDR3 is TGTGCCAGCAGTGTAGGCGACGGACTAGCGGGAGAATATGAGCAGTTCTTC. It specifies CASSVGDGLAGEYEQFF.

The chain combines TRBV11-2 with TRBJ2-7; 11 bases align to TRBD2. Germline CDR1 SGHAT, CDR2 FQNNGV. This CDR3 has 17 residues. J gave up 6 bases and V 5 bases, and 15 bases lay outside the gene matches. The CDR3 DNA reads as TGTGCCAGCAGCCCAGGTTGGGAACTAGCGGGAGCCGGCGAGCAGTACTTC. It specifies CASSPGWELAGAGEQYF.

On this clone itself: One end of the junction varies from germline; a read error may be responsible. The CDR3 sequence: CASILGLGTYNEQFF. The CDR3, as DNA: TGTGCCAGCATCTTAGGGTTGGGGACTTACAATGAGCAGTTCTTC. This sequence joins TRBV7-2 and TRBJ2-1; D may be TRBD2 (6 bases). CDR3 length: 15 residues. Germline CDR1 SGHTA, CDR2 FQGNSA. Complete variable domain (other parts from reference TRBV7-2 and TRBJ2-1): GAGVSQSPSNKVTEKGKDVELRCDPISGHTALYWYRQSLGQGLEFLIYFQGNSAPDKSGLPSDRFSAERTGGSVSTLTIQRTQQEDSAVYLCASILGLGTYNEQFFGPGTRLTVL.

The chain recombines TRBV9 with TRBJ2-2; no definite D call. The length of the CDR3 is 12 residues. Trimming removed 4 bases from V and 3 bases from J, with 4 bases in between. The germline gives CDR1 SGDLS, CDR2 YYNGEE. CDR3 sequence: CASSPDTGELFF. In nucleotides, the CDR3 is TGTGCCAGCAGCCCTGACACCGGGGAGCTGTTTTTT.

The V call is TRBV11-1, the J call TRBJ2-3, with D perhaps matching TRBD2 (5 bases). The CDR3 is 14 residues long. Germline assignment: CDR1 SGHAT and CDR2 FQDESV (reference sequence). Trimming shortened V by 4 bases and J by 1 base, and 9 bases separated the two germline ends. The DNA for the CDR3 is TGTGCCAGCAGCTCGGGGTGGGGCACAGATACGCAGTATTTT. Amino acid sequence: CASSSGWGTDTQYF.

The J gene is TRBJ2-2, the V gene TRBV10-1; 8 nucleotides agree with TRBD1. With V trimmed by 4 bases and J by 5 bases, 3 bases remained unmatched. The CDR3 covers 14 residues. Germline CDR1 reads WNHNN; CDR2 reads SYGVQD (reference sequence). In DNA, the CDR3 is TGCGCCAGCAGTGGGGGACAGGAGACCGGGGAGCTGTTTTTT. Protein sequence: CASSGGQETGELFF.

The chain employs TRBV28 and TRBJ2-5, with TRBD2 as a possible D gene (6 bases). In germline, CDR1 is MDHEN, CDR2 SYDVKM. V was clipped by 2 bases and J by 4 bases, with 14 bases between them. The CDR3 length is 15 residues. The CDR3: CASSLTGLSGETQYF. The CDR3 nucleotides read TGTGCCAGCAGTTTAACGGGACTTAGCGGAGAGACCCAGTACTTC. Full variable domain (remainder filled in from reference TRBV28 and TRBJ2-5): DVKVTQSSRYLVKRTGEKVFLECVQDMDHENMFWYRQDPGLGLRLIYFSYDVKMKEKGDIPEGYSVSREKKERFSLILESASTNQTSMYLCASSLTGLSGETQYFGPGTRLLVL.